This T cell receptor beta chain is drawn from a study of T-cell memory formation after mild COVID-19. TCRdb used MiXCR to reprocess the 5' RACE reads, holding one entry per CDR3 protein. Counted here are roughly 340,000 distinct CDR3 sequences, around a sixth occurring once; the ten biggest clones make up around 22%. This clonotype showed up just a few times. The CDR3 extends over 12 amino acids. The sequencing sample was made of PBMCs or a T cell subset sorted from them (not recorded which). The genes are TRBV12-2 and TRBJ2-1; the DNA was not used to check the table's D call, TRBD1. TRBV12-2 is a pseudogene segment. The sequence was obtained from a man aged 18 to 30 who had mild COVID-19 (a few samples of this study predate the infection). Cell type and time point are not known. The CDR3 DNA follows: TGTGCAAGTCGCTTAGGGGGCGGTCCGCTGTTCTTC. Encoded protein: CASRLGGGPLFF.